These 20 T cell receptor beta chains originate from one sample sequenced in a study of response to subunit inactivated influenza vaccine. TCRdb reprocessed the RT-PCR reads with MiXCR, giving one entry per CDR3 protein. The sample records 800,000 or so distinct CDR3 sequences, 21% being singletons. The source material was PBMCs from blood, sampled about 5 days after vaccination. The receptors shown here come from a man aged 50 to 60 who received an inactivated influenza vaccine.

Points on this clonotype: A read error may account for a junction end that differs from germline. This rearrangement joins TRBV7-9 to TRBJ2-3; D gene unclear. The CDR3 spans 14 residues. The germline V gene encodes CDR1 SEHNR and CDR2 FQNEAQ (reference sequence). The DNA of the CDR3 is TGTGCCAGCAGCTTAGTTTATGGCACAGATAAGCAGTATTTT. Residues: CASSLVYGTDKQYF. The variable domain in full, completed from reference TRBV7-9 and TRBJ2-3, reads DTGVSQNPRHKITKRGQNVTFRCDPISEHNRLYWYRQTLGQGPEFLTYFQNEAQLEKSRLLSDRFSAERPKGSFSTLEIQRTEQGDSAMYLCASSLVYGTDKQYFGPGTRLTVL.

This clonotype was counted only a few times. This sequence joins TRBV7-2 and TRBJ1-2; D possibly corresponds to TRBD1 (5 bases). The CDR3 totals 14 residues. V was clipped by 5 bases and J by 5 bases, with 15 bases between them. CDR1 and CDR2 (germline): SGHTA, FQGNSA. This chain's CDR3 is CASSPRGVAYGYTF. In DNA, the CDR3 is TGTGCCAGCAGCCCGAGAGGGGTCGCTTATGGCTACACCTTC. Using reference TRBV7-2 and TRBJ1-2 for the parts outside the CDR3, the full variable domain is GAGVSQSPSNKVTEKGKDVELRCDPISGHTALYWYRQSLGQGLEFLIYFQGNSAPDKSGLPSDRFSAERTGGSVSTLTIQRTQQEDSAVYLCASSPRGVAYGYTFGSGTRLTVV.

This clonotype was seen a few times. This chain joins TRBV7-2 and TRBJ1-1, with 7 bases that match TRBD1. The trim removed 4 bases at V and 2 bases at J, leaving 7 bases unmatched. Germline CDR1 reads SGHTA; CDR2 reads FQGNSA. The CDR3 has 15 residues. Here the CDR3 reads CASSSWTGPNTEAFF. DNA for the CDR3: TGTGCCAGCAGCTCTTGGACAGGACCAAACACTGAAGCTTTCTTT.

V gene TRBV6-2 or TRBV6-3 combines with J gene TRBJ2-4; D remains ambiguous. Trimming left V 2 bases short and J 12 bases short, with 11 bases between. Germline CDR1 reads MNHEY; CDR2 reads SVGEGT. The CDR3 runs to 12 residues. The CDR3 DNA is TGTGCCAGCAGTTACCCGCAGTCACCTCAGTACTTC. Translated: CASSYPQSPQYF.

The chain combines TRBV20-1 with TRBJ2-7; 9 positions agree with TRBD1. Germline CDR1 and CDR2: DFQATT and SNEGSKA (reference sequence). CDR3 size: 13 residues. V was pared by 6 bases and J by 6 bases, with 9 bases of the junction left unmatched. CDR3 DNA sequence: TGCAGTGCGCCCCGGGACAGGGTTTCCGAGCAGTACTTC. This translates into CSAPRDRVSEQYF.

The rearrangement uses TRBV20-1 and TRBJ2-7, with D uncertain. Germline loops: CDR1 DFQATT, CDR2 SNEGSKA (reference sequence). CDR3 length: 12 amino acids. V lost 3 bases to trimming and J lost 0 bases, with 6 bases between them. CDR3 DNA sequence: TGCAGTGCTAGTCCGGACTCCTACGAGCAGTACTTC. This codes for CSASPDSYEQYF.

The chain recombines TRBV20-1 with TRBJ2-4; unclear D gene. Germline CDR1 DFQATT, CDR2 SNEGSKA (reference sequence). The CDR3 has 14 residues. V dropped 6 bases and J dropped 5 bases, with 17 bases sitting between them. The CDR3 nucleotides are TGCAGTGCCAACCCCATAGAGAGGCAAAACATTCAGTACTTC. Translating gives CSANPIERQNIQYF.

The chain links TRBV12-3 or TRBV12-4 to TRBJ1-5; D not certain. The V end lost 3 bases, the J end lost 0 bases, and 9 bases lay between the germline ends. The length of the CDR3 is 15 residues. CDR3 sequence (DNA): TGTGCCAGCAGTTTTCGGCAAAATAGCAATCAGCCCCAGCATTTT. It is translated as CASSFRQNSNQPQHF.

This clonotype was seen a handful of times. V gene TRBV4-1 combines with J gene TRBJ2-2; D perhaps matches TRBD1 (6 bases). From germline, CDR1 is MGHRA and CDR2 YSYEKL. The CDR3 is made up of 19 amino acids. V lost 0 bases to trimming and J lost 5 bases, with 22 bases between them. The CDR3 is CASSQDPSGRGPYTGELFF. DNA for the CDR3: TGCGCCAGCAGCCAAGACCCTTCGGGCAGGGGACCCTATACCGGGGAGCTGTTTTTT.

The gene calls are TRBV12-3 or TRBV12-4 and TRBJ2-7, with 12 nucleotides matching TRBD2. V lost 6 bases, J lost 3 bases, and 3 bases stayed unmatched. The CDR3 covers 14 residues. The CDR3: CASRPSGRVYEQYF. The DNA of the CDR3 is TGTGCCAGCAGGCCTAGCGGGAGGGTCTACGAGCAGTACTTC.

The gene calls are TRBV29-1 and TRBJ2-7; TRBD1 might be the D (7 bases). Trimming removed 6 bases from V and 8 bases from J, with 17 bases in between. This CDR3 region has 12 residues. Germline loops: CDR1 SQVTM, CDR2 ANQGSEA. CDR3 DNA sequence: TGCAGCGTCGCGCTCTCAGGGGGGAAGCAGTACTTC. Protein: CSVALSGGKQYF.

The chain carries TRBV28 and TRBJ2-5; 10 nucleotides match TRBD2. This CDR3 spans 14 amino acids. Germline CDR1 is MDHEN and CDR2 is SYDVKM. With V trimmed by 8 bases and J by 2 bases, 5 bases remained unmatched. This CDR3 is CASWQAGGQETQYF. CDR3 bases: TGTGCCAGCTGGCAAGCGGGAGGGCAAGAGACCCAGTACTTC. Filled out from reference TRBV28 and TRBJ2-5, the complete variable domain reads DVKVTQSSRYLVKRTGEKVFLECVQDMDHENMFWYRQDPGLGLRLIYFSYDVKMKEKGDIPEGYSVSREKKERFSLILESASTNQTSMYLCASWQAGGQETQYFGPGTRLLVL.

This clonotype was counted between two and nine times. This chain joins TRBV29-1 and TRBJ2-5; possible D gene TRBD1, 6 bases. The V end lost 7 bases, the J end lost 2 bases, and 11 bases lay between the germline ends. From germline, CDR1 is SQVTM and CDR2 ANQGSEA. The CDR3 runs to 12 residues. The CDR3 coding sequence is TGCAGCGCTGGACAGCTTCAAGAGACCCAGTACTTC. It translates to CSAGQLQETQYF.

The rearrangement joins TRBV10-3 to TRBJ2-5; D could derive from TRBD1 or TRBD2 (5 bases each). The CDR3 length is 13 residues. The V end was cut by 6 bases, the J end by 0 bases, with 8 bases between. Germline CDR1 and CDR2: ENHRY and SYGVKD. CDR3 in amino acids: CAIRPGHQETQYF. The CDR3 DNA sequence: TGTGCCATCAGGCCGGGACACCAAGAGACCCAGTACTTC.

This clonotype was detected only once. The rearrangement uses TRBV30 and TRBJ2-1; D ambiguous. Trimming cost V 3 bases and J 3 bases, with 12 bases left between them. Germline V gene lookup returns CDR1 GTSNPN and CDR2 SVGIG (reference sequence). CDR3 length: 14 amino acids. The CDR3 region is CAWSLGLDYNEQFF. CDR3 in DNA: TGTGCCTGGAGCCTGGGTCTTGACTACAATGAGCAGTTCTTC.

This clonotype came up a few times. V usage is TRBV29-1 and J usage is TRBJ2-5; 13 bases match TRBD2. V lost 3 bases, J lost 1 base, and 2 bases stayed unmatched. The CDR3 extends over 15 amino acids. Per germline, CDR1 SQVTM and CDR2 ANQGSEA. The CDR3 bases are TGCAGCGTTGACACTAGCGGGAGGGCCCAAGAGACCCAGTACTTC. It specifies CSVDTSGRAQETQYF.

This chain uses TRBV12-3 or TRBV12-4 with TRBJ2-1; 8 bases line up with TRBD1. The CDR3 contains 12 residues. V shed 7 bases, J shed 13 bases, and the junction held 9 bases outside the gene matches. The CDR3 DNA is TGTGCCAGCACCCACCAGGGGACAGGTCAGTTCTTC. Translated: CASTHQGTGQFF.

This clonotype was seen repeatedly, ten times or more. The chain uses TRBV4-1 and TRBJ1-2; TRBD1 matches 12 bases. This CDR3 is 17 amino acids long. CDR1 MGHRA and CDR2 YSYEKL come from the germline V gene. Trimming removed 2 bases from V and 2 bases from J; junction bases left unmatched: 6. Here the CDR3 reads CASSQLTGTGGNYGYTF. CDR3 coding DNA: TGCGCCAGCAGCCAACTAACCGGGACAGGGGGCAACTATGGCTACACCTTC.

This clonotype has only a few counts. CDR3: CSVAWGPGNTIYF. In nucleotides, the CDR3 is TGCAGCGTTGCCTGGGGGCCTGGAAACACCATATATTTT. This chain joins TRBV29-1 and TRBJ1-3, with D tentatively TRBD1 (6 bases). The germline V gene has CDR1 SQVTM and CDR2 ANQGSEA. CDR3 size: 13 residues. Trimming took 4 bases from V and 2 from J, leaving 9 bases between them.

This clonotype was counted only a few times. The V call is TRBV6-5, the J call TRBJ1-4; 9 bases match TRBD1. From germline, CDR1 is MNHEY and CDR2 SVGAGI. J lost 13 bases, V lost 2 bases, and 17 bases had no gene match. The CDR3 consists of 17 residues. CDR3 loop: CASSYRALRDRDRALFF. In DNA, the CDR3 is TGTGCCAGCAGTTACCGAGCACTCCGGGACAGGGATCGTGCACTGTTTTTT.